A selection of T cell receptor beta chains follows, all from one sample in a study of cytomegalovirus exposure and HLA in healthy donors. Sequenced by immunoSEQ multiplex PCR; TCRdb stores in-frame clones only, minus some. This table holds some 130,000 clones. Sequencing input: PBMCs. All receptors derive from a man younger than 35 in good health and CMV-seronegative. The CDR3 runs from the conserved cysteine through the conserved F or W. A D gene is named only where the DNA matches it firmly. Clone size is shown for a subset of rows, as once, few, many or a class of expanded clone.

d_gene	abundance	j_gene	v_gene	CDR3aa	CDR3nt
TRBD2	NA	TRBJ2-1	TRBV7-6	CASSFLAGGLNEQFF	TGTGCCAGCAGCTTTTTAGCGGGGGGGTTGAATGAGCAGTTCTTC
NA	NA	TRBJ2-3	TRBV5-1	CASSFQDTQYF	TGCGCCAGCAGCTTTCAGGATACGCAGTATTTT
NA	NA	TRBJ2-3	TRBV11-2	CASSLFPVITDTQYF	TGTGCCAGCAGCTTATTCCCAGTAATCACAGATACGCAGTATTTT
TRBD1	NA	TRBJ2-7	TRBV4-2	CASSQARDRTYEQYF	TGTGCCAGCAGCCAAGCCCGGGACAGGACCTACGAGCAGTACTTC
NA	NA	TRBJ2-7	TRBV10-3	CATGLTNEQYF	TGTGCCACGGGACTCACCAACGAGCAGTACTTC
TRBD1	NA	TRBJ1-1	TRBV27	CASSLSWGQGEATEAFF	TGTGCCAGCAGTTTATCGTGGGGACAGGGTGAAGCGACTGAAGCTTTCTTT
NA	NA	TRBJ1-5	TRBV7-8	CASSPNVRTYQPQHF	TGTGCCAGCAGCCCCAACGTTCGTACTTATCAGCCCCAGCATTTT
NA	NA	TRBJ1-2	TRBV7-2	CASSLMESSTF	TGTGCCAGCAGCTTAATGGAGAGTTCCACCTTC
TRBD1	NA	TRBJ2-5	TRBV6-6	CAVQRDRAQETQYF	TGTGCCGTACAACGGGACAGGGCCCAAGAGACCCAGTACTTC
NA	NA	TRBJ2-7	TRBV11-3	CASSPTGGYEQYF	TGTGCCAGCAGCCCGACAGGAGGCTACGAGCAGTACTTC
NA	NA	TRBJ2-7	TRBV19	CASSMGRGRIYEQYF	TGTGCCAGTAGTATGGGCAGGGGGAGGATCTACGAGCAGTACTTC
NA	NA	TRBJ2-7	TRBV6-6	CASSPGHSSSYEQYF	TGTGCCAGCAGTCCGGGACACTCGAGCTCCTACGAGCAGTACTTC
TRBD1	NA	TRBJ1-5	TRBV19	CASSITGGGQPQHF	TGTGCCAGTAGTATTACAGGGGGCGGCCAGCCCCAGCATTTT
NA	NA	TRBJ2-2	TRBV11-3	CASSRTGELFF	TGTGCCAGCAGCCGCACCGGGGAGCTGTTTTTT
TRBD2	NA	TRBJ2-5	TRBV5-1	CASSLSSGGAETQYF	TGCGCCAGCAGTCTCTCTAGCGGGGGGGCCGAGACCCAGTACTTC
NA	NA	TRBJ2-7	TRBV13	CASSPRQGYEQYF	TGTGCCAGCAGCCCAAGGCAGGGGTACGAGCAGTACTTC
NA	NA	TRBJ1-2	TRBV4-3	CASSQGGPPEGYTF	TGCGCCAGCAGCCAAGGGGGGCCTCCCGAGGGCTACACCTTC
TRBD2	NA	TRBJ2-1	TRBV27	CASSLWGGYEQFF	TGTGCCAGCAGTCTCTGGGGGGGTTATGAGCAGTTCTTC
NA	NA	TRBJ1-2	TRBV7-3	CASSLDRESYGYTF	TGTGCCAGCAGCTTAGATCGGGAGAGCTATGGCTACACCTTC
NA	NA	TRBJ2-7	TRBV5-1	CASSLGLGVLYEQYF	TGCGCCAGCAGCTTGGGCCTAGGCGTCTTGTACGAGCAGTACTTC
NA	NA	TRBJ1-2	TRBV10-3	CATTPAKNSYGYTF	TGTGCCACCACCCCCGCCAAGAACTCCTATGGCTACACCTTC
TRBD1	NA	TRBJ2-7	TRBV5-1	CASSDGTGGSYEQYF	TGCGCCAGCAGCGACGGGACAGGGGGTTCCTACGAGCAGTACTTC
NA	NA	TRBJ2-2	TRBV27	CASSRRLGTGELFF	TGTGCCAGCAGTCGAAGACTAGGGACCGGGGAGCTGTTTTTT
TRBD1	NA	TRBJ1-1	TRBV27	CASSRDRVGTEAFF	TGTGCCAGCAGTCGGGACAGGGTGGGCACTGAAGCTTTCTTT
NA	NA	TRBJ1-5	TRBV18	CASSPVSVGVRNQPQHF	TGTGCCAGCTCACCAGTGTCGGTTGGAGTCCGTAATCAGCCCCAGCATTTT
NA	NA	TRBJ1-5	TRBV6-5	CASSYYPGNNQPQHF	TGTGCCAGCAGTTACTACCCAGGGAACAATCAGCCCCAGCATTTT
TRBD2	NA	TRBJ2-5	TRBV10-3	CAISAVGAGTGEQYF	TGTGCCATCAGTGCCGTAGGAGCGGGAACGGGTGAGCAGTACTTC
TRBD1	NA	TRBJ1-5	TRBV5-3	CARSWNRGQDIVSNQPQHF	TGTGCCAGAAGCTGGAACAGGGGGCAGGATATTGTTAGCAATCAGCCCCAGCATTTT
NA	NA	TRBJ2-6	TRBV18	CASSPLGSRGTGANVLTF	TGTGCCAGCTCACCCCTGGGATCCCGAGGGACTGGGGCCAACGTCCTGACTTTC
NA	NA	TRBJ2-7	TRBV7-8	CASSGEKYEQYF	TGTGCCAGCAGCGGAGAGAAATACGAGCAGTACTTC
TRBD2	NA	TRBJ2-7	TRBV5-4	CASSSRTSGSVEQYF	TGTGCCAGCAGCTCGAGGACTAGCGGGAGCGTCGAGCAGTACTTC
NA	NA	TRBJ2-4	TRBV5-1	CASSGTAEGSENIQYF	TGCGCCAGCAGCGGAACGGCGGAGGGTTCCGAAAACATTCAGTACTTC
NA	NA	TRBJ2-3	TRBV9	CASSLSTDTQYF	TGTGCCAGCAGCCTTAGCACAGATACGCAGTATTTT
TRBD2	medium-sized	TRBJ2-1	TRBV5-5	CASKLAGDNEQFF	TGTGCCAGCAAACTAGCGGGGGACAATGAGCAGTTCTTC
NA	NA	TRBJ2-7	TRBV27	CASSPRVQSYEQYF	TGTGCCAGCAGTCCGCGGGTTCAGTCCTACGAGCAGTACTTC
TRBD2	NA	TRBJ2-7	TRBV27	CASSLTGLAGGPGEQYF	TGTGCCAGCAGTTTGACGGGACTAGCGGGAGGGCCCGGCGAGCAGTACTTC
TRBD1	NA	TRBJ1-1	TRBV11-2	CASSLGPGGRPEAFF	TGTGCCAGCAGCTTAGGGCCAGGGGGGAGGCCTGAAGCTTTCTTT
TRBD2	NA	TRBJ2-7	TRBV27	CASSLSASGSYEQYF	TGTGCCAGCAGTTTATCAGCTAGCGGGAGCTACGAGCAGTACTTC
NA	NA	TRBJ1-1	TRBV7-9	CASSRGHQAFF	TGTGCCAGCAGCAGGGGACACCAAGCTTTCTTT
TRBD1	NA	TRBJ1-2	TRBV4-3	CASSQDLRQGVGYTF	TGCGCCAGCAGCCAAGATCTACGACAGGGGGTCGGCTACACCTTC
NA	NA	TRBJ2-7	TRBV11-2	CASTQGLYSYEQYF	TGTGCCAGCACCCAGGGACTTTACTCCTACGAGCAGTACTTC
TRBD1	NA	TRBJ2-2	TRBV4-2	CASSLGQGDTGELFF	TGTGCCAGCAGCTTGGGACAGGGGGACACCGGGGAGCTGTTTTTT
NA	NA	TRBJ2-3	TRBV11-3	CASSLVRGPGTDTQYF	TGTGCCAGCAGCTTAGTTCGCGGTCCGGGCACAGATACGCAGTATTTT
NA	NA	TRBJ1-1	TRBV27	CASRFQAGSHTEAFF	TGTGCCAGCAGATTCCAGGCAGGGTCTCACACTGAAGCTTTCTTT
TRBD1	NA	TRBJ2-2	TRBV9	CASSLRQGAGAGELFF	TGTGCCAGCAGCCTTCGACAGGGGGCGGGAGCCGGGGAGCTGTTTTTT
NA	NA	TRBJ2-3	TRBV19	CASSVLAQSTDTQYF	TGTGCCAGTAGTGTACTAGCACAAAGCACAGATACGCAGTATTTT
NA	NA	TRBJ1-2	TRBV13	CASSLGSGQDLLNGYTF	TGTGCCAGCAGCTTAGGGTCCGGACAAGATCTTCTAAATGGCTACACCTTC
NA	NA	TRBJ1-1	TRBV7-6	CASSLERGVNTEAFF	TGTGCCAGCAGCTTAGAGAGAGGCGTGAACACTGAAGCTTTCTTT
TRBD2	NA	TRBJ2-1	TRBV7-2	CASSLAGLAGWNEQFF	TGTGCCAGCAGCTTAGCAGGGCTAGCGGGATGGAATGAGCAGTTCTTC
NA	NA	TRBJ1-3	TRBV19	CASTQGSGNTIYF	TGTGCCAGTACACAGGGATCTGGAAACACCATATATTTT
TRBD2	NA	TRBJ2-1	TRBV4-3	CASSQDRLAGRNEQFF	TGCGCCAGCAGCCAAGATCGCCTAGCGGGAAGGAATGAGCAGTTCTTC
TRBD2	NA	TRBJ2-7	TRBV2	CAIHSGGVMTSGVREQYF	TGTGCCATCCATTCTGGGGGAGTGATGACTAGCGGAGTACGGGAGCAGTACTTC
NA	NA	TRBJ2-7	TRBV7-9	CASSSKPGLSYEQYF	TGTGCCAGCAGCTCCAAGCCGGGACTTTCCTACGAGCAGTACTTC